This T cell receptor (beta chain) was identified during a study of T-cell reconstitution after alpha-beta-depleted transplantation in children. CDR1 is MNHEY, CDR2 SVGAGI, per germline. Trimming stripped 4 bases from V and 1 base from J, with 13 bases between. The CDR3 is 15 residues long. Using unique molecular identifiers, the investigators prepared the TCRbeta library. TCRdb fed the PCR reads into MiXCR, producing one record per CDR3 protein. The sample lists under 450,000 distinct CDR3 sequences, about an eighth seen once, with around 4.1% in the top ten. The receptor's source is a human donor who donated a stem cell graft to a child with Fanconi anemia. The chain is built from TRBV6-5 and TRBJ1-1, with D possibly TRBD1 on 5 matching bases. This specimen consisted of PBMCs, obtained from the stem cell graft. The CDR3 reads CASSSRGPWNTEAFF. The CDR3 DNA reads TGTGCCAGCAGTTCCCGGGGACCCTGGAACACTGAAGCTTTCTTT.